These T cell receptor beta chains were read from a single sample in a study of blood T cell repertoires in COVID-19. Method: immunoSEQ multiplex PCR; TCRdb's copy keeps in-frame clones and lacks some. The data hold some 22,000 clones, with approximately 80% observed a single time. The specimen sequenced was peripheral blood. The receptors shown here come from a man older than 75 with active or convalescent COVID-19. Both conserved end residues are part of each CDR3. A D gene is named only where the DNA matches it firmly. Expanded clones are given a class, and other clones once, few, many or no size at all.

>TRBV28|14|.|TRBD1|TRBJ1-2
TGTGCCAGCAGCCTTCTGGGACAGGGATACGGCTACACCTTC
CASSLLGQGYGYTF
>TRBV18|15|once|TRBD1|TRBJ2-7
TGTGCCAGCTCACCCGCGGGGACAGGGGGCTACGAGCAGTACTTC
CASSPAGTGGYEQYF
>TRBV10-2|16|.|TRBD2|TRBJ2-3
TGCGCCAGCAGTGACCTGGGACTAGCGGGAGTAGATACGCAGTATTTT
CASSDLGLAGVDTQYF
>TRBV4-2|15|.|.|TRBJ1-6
TGTGCCAGCAGCCCCGGGACCTGGGGAGGTTCACCCCTCCACTTT
CASSPGTWGGSPLHF
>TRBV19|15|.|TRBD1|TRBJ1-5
TGTGCCAGTAGTATGGACAGGGTTAGCAATCAGCCCCAGCATTTT
CASSMDRVSNQPQHF
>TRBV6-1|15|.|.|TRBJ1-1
TGTGCCAGCAGTGAAGCGCGTTCGAGGAACACTGAAGCTTTCTTT
CASSEARSRNTEAFF
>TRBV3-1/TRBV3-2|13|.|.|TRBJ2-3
TGTGCCAGCAGCCAAGATCGTCCAGATACGCAGTATTTT
CASSQDRPDTQYF
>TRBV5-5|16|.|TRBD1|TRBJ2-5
TGTGCCAGCAGCTTTCCAAGGACAGGGGGCGAGGAGACCCAGTACTTC
CASSFPRTGGEETQYF
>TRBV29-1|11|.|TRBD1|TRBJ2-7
TGCAGCGCTGGACAGGTTAACGAGCAGTACTTC
CSAGQVNEQYF
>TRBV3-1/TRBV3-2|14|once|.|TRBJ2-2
TGTGCCAGCAGCCAAGATGGTAGAGCCGGGGAGCTGTTTTTT
CASSQDGRAGELFF
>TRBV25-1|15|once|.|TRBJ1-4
TGTGCCAGCAGTGAACAGGGGAGGGGGAATGAAAAACTGTTTTTT
CASSEQGRGNEKLFF
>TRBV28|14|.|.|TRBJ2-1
TGTGCCAGCAGTTTGGCAGGGGTAGGGAATGAGCAGTTCTTC
CASSLAGVGNEQFF
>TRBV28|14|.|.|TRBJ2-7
TGTGCCAGCAGTTTAAGGGTCAGGGCCCACGAGCAGTACTTC
CASSLRVRAHEQYF
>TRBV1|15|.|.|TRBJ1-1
TGCACCAGCAGCCAAGACCTCGCGGGGGGGAAGTTGGCTTTCTTT
CTSSQDLAGGKLAFF
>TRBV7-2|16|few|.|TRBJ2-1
TGTGCCAGCAGCCCTCAGGCCGGGACTTCCGTGTCTGAGCAGTTCTTC
CASSPQAGTSVSEQFF
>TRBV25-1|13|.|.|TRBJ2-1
TGTGCCAGCAGTGGGTCAGGGGTCAATGAGCAGTTCTTC
CASSGSGVNEQFF
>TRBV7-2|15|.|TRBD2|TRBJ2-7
TGTGCCAGCAGCGCCCCGGGACTAGCGGTATACGAGCAGTACTTC
CASSAPGLAVYEQYF
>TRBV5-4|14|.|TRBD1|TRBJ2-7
TGTGCCAGCAGCCATAAACAGGGGCCCTACGAGCAGTACTTC
CASSHKQGPYEQYF
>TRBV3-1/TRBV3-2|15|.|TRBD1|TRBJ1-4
TGTGCCAGCAGCAGGGGGACAGGGAGCGGTGAAAAACTGTTTTTT
CASSRGTGSGEKLFF
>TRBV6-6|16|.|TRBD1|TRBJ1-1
TGTGCCAGCAGTTGGCATACCGGGACAGGGAACACTGAAGCTTTCTTT
CASSWHTGTGNTEAFF
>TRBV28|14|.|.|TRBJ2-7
TGTGCCAGCAGTCTCGAGGACAGGACTAAGGAGCAGTACTTC
CASSLEDRTKEQYF
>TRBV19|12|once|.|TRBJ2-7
TGTGCCAGTAGCCAGGGAGGCTACGAGCAGTACTTC
CASSQGGYEQYF
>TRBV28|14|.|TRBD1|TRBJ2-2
TGTGCCAGCACCATGGGACAGGCCACCGGGGAGCTGTTTTTT
CASTMGQATGELFF
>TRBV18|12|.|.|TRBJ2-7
TGTGCCAGCTCCCCGAGCTCCTACGAGCAGTACTTC
CASSPSSYEQYF
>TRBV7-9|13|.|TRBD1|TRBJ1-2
TGTGCCAGCAGCTCTGACAGGGGGCTTGGCTACACCTTC
CASSSDRGLGYTF
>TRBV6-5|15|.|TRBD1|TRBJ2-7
TGTGCCAGCACTCCCGGGACAGGGGCCTACTACGAGCAGTACTTC
CASTPGTGAYYEQYF
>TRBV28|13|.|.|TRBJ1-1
TGTGCCAGCAGTGTACAGGGGAACACTGAAGCTTTCTTT
CASSVQGNTEAFF
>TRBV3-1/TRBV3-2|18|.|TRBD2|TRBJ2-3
TGTGCCAGCAGTCGGACTAGCGGGGGGCCCCGGAGGCCAGATACGCAGTATTTT
CASSRTSGGPRRPDTQYF
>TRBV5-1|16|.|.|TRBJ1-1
TGCGCCAGCAGCTTGGGCGGCGGGGGCATGAACACTGAAGCTTTCTTT
CASSLGGGGMNTEAFF
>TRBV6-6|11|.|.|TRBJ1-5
TGTGCCAGCGGGGGGGGGCAGCCCCAGCATTTT
CASGGGQPQHF
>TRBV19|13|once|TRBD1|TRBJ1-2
TGTGCCAGTAGTGAGACAGGGGACTATGGCTACACCTTC
CASSETGDYGYTF
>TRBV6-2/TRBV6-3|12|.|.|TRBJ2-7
TGTGCCAGCAGCCCGACAGCCTACGAGCAGTACTTC
CASSPTAYEQYF
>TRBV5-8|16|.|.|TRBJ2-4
TGTGCCAGCAGCTCTTTCGAAACCGGTCCCAAAAACATTCAGTACTTC
CASSSFETGPKNIQYF
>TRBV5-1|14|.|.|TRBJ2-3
TGCGCCAGCAGCCCGAGGTCCGGGGCAGATACGCAGTATTTT
CASSPRSGADTQYF
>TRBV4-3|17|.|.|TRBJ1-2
TGCGCCAGCAGCCAAGATAGGGCAGGGGAAGGGGGCTATGGCTACACCTTC
CASSQDRAGEGGYGYTF
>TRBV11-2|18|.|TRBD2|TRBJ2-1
TGTGCCAGCAGCTCTCTGTTCGCCGGGACTAGCGGGAGACGTGAGCAGTTCTTC
CASSSLFAGTSGRREQFF
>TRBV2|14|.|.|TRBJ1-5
TGTGCCAGCAGTGTACAGGGAGGCAATCAGCCCCAGCATTTT
CASSVQGGNQPQHF
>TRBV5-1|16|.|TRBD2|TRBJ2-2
TGCGCCAGCAGCTTGGTTGTGACTAGCACGTCCGGGGAGCTGTTTTTT
CASSLVVTSTSGELFF
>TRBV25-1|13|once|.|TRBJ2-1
TGTGCCAGCAGTTTTCGCAGGGAAAATGAGCAGTTCTTC
CASSFRRENEQFF
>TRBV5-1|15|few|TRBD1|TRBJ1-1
TGCGCCAGCAGCTTAAGGGACAGGGGGAACACTGAAGCTTTCTTT
CASSLRDRGNTEAFF
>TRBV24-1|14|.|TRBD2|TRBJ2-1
TGTGCCACCAGGGATAGCGGGAGTATCAATGAGCAGTTCTTC
CATRDSGSINEQFF
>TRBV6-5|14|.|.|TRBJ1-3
TGTGCCAGCAGGGCTCCGGGGGGACTAAACACCATATATTTT
CASRAPGGLNTIYF
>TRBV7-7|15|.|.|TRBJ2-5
TGTGCTAGCAGTCCTGACTACGGCGTAGAAGAGACCCAGTACTTC
CASSPDYGVEETQYF
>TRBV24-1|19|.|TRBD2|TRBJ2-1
TGTGCCACCAGTGACGCCCCGGGACTAGCGGGAGCAAAAAACAATGAGCAGTTCTTC
CATSDAPGLAGAKNNEQFF
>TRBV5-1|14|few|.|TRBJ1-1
TGCGCCAGCAGCTTGGGACAGCTCGGAAGTGAAGCTTTCTTT
CASSLGQLGSEAFF